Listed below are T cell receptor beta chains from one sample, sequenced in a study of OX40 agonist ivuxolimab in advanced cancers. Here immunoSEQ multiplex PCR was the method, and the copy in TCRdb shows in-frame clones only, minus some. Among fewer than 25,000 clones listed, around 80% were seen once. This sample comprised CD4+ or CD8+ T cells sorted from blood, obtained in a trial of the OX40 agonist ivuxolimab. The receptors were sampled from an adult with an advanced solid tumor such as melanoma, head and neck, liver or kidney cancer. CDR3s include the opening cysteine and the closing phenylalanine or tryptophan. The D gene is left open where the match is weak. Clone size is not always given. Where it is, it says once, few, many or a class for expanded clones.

CASSFTGANTGELFF TGCGCCAGCAGCTTTACAGGGGCGAACACCGGGGAGCTGTTTTTT - TRBJ2-2 TRBD1 TRBV5-1
CASSPISSTDTQYF TGTGCCAGCTCGCCGATCTCTAGCACAGATACGCAGTATTTT - TRBJ2-3 - TRBV18
CASSPQPASGNTIYF TGTGCCAGCAGCCCACAGCCAGCCTCTGGAAACACCATATATTTT - TRBJ1-3 - TRBV6-1
CASSPWAGGIGELFF TGTGCCAGCAGTCCATGGGCAGGGGGGATCGGGGAGCTGTTTTTT - TRBJ2-2 - TRBV27
CASSSGGGQVYNEQFF TGTGCCAGCAGCTCCGGTGGGGGGCAGGTATACAATGAGCAGTTCTTC - TRBJ2-1 - TRBV9
CASSELEGHEQYF TGTGCCAGCAGTGAACTCGAGGGGCACGAGCAGTACTTC - TRBJ2-7 - TRBV6-4
CASSSHSGTSGPYNEQFF TGTGCCAGTAGTTCTCATTCCGGGACTAGCGGGCCCTACAATGAGCAGTTCTTC - TRBJ2-1 TRBD2 TRBV19
CAIRQAGSSYNEQFF TGTGCCATCAGACAGGCGGGTAGCTCCTACAATGAGCAGTTCTTC once TRBJ2-1 - TRBV10-3
CASSQGGGHGELFF TGCGCCAGCAGCCAAGGAGGAGGTCACGGGGAGCTGTTTTTT - TRBJ2-2 - TRBV4-3
CAISGRDGTYEQYF TGTGCCATCAGTGGACGGGACGGAACCTACGAGCAGTACTTC - TRBJ2-7 - TRBV10-3
CASSPGALGEQYF TGCGCCAGCAGCCCAGGGGCCCTCGGCGAGCAGTACTTC - TRBJ2-7 - TRBV4-1
CASSQGGNYEQYF TGTGCCAGCAGCCAAGGGGGGAACTACGAGCAGTACTTC - TRBJ2-7 - TRBV4-2
CASSSPPGNEQFF TGTGCCAGCAGCTCTCCCCCTGGGAATGAGCAGTTCTTC - TRBJ2-1 - TRBV5-4
CASRPGFNKGTEAFF TGTGCCAGCCGTCCGGGTTTCAATAAGGGCACTGAAGCTTTCTTT many TRBJ1-1 - TRBV6-5
CASSQSDRGDNQPQHF TGCGCCAGCAGTCAATCGGACAGGGGAGACAATCAGCCCCAGCATTTT - TRBJ1-5 TRBD1 TRBV23-1
CASNGRTGGSYEQYF TGTGCCAGCAATGGGCGGACAGGGGGCTCCTACGAGCAGTACTTC - TRBJ2-7 TRBD1 TRBV6-5